The 29 T cell receptor beta chains presented below share a single source sample, sequenced in a study of spatial heterogeneity in lung cancer (dated by TCRdb to between 2019 and 2020). The paper's findings and limits, for the study overall: A correlation was observed between the number of expanded intratumoral alpha and beta TCRs and the tumor nonsynonymous mutation count.

Their antigens remain unidentified. The intended sense of this specimen's time point label: sample taken at primary tumor resection. Receptor amplification or capture employed 5' RACE. The data were produced on a NextSeq 500. The public reads were quality trimmed at Q25 with fastp and then assembled into clones with MiXCR by TCRdb, keeping productive beta chains. Rows matching on CDR3 protein sequence are summarized as one entry with the most common DNA and genes. For this sample the table gives approximately 12,000 distinct CDR3 sequences, of which about an eighth were detected only once. Of the sample, about an eighth is held by the ten largest clones. Here the sequenced sample was lung tumor tissue, taken at surgery. These receptor sequences come from a female donor with early-stage non-small cell lung cancer.

V usage is TRBV3-1 and J usage is TRBJ1-1; weak D call: TRBD1 (5 bases). The CDR3 runs 13 residues. Germline loops: CDR1 LGHDT, CDR2 YNNKEL (reference sequence). The V and J ends lost 4 bases and 4 bases respectively, with 10 bases between them. CDR3 in DNA: TGTGCCAGCAGCCTGGGGGTTGGCACTGAAGCTTTCTTT. Its protein product is CASSLGVGTEAFF.

Sample share makes this clonotype medium-sized (0.01 to 0.1%). At one end, the junction sequence differs from germline, possibly due to a read error. This chain connects TRBV18 to TRBJ2-7; 12 positions match TRBD2. CDR3 size: 13 residues. Germline CDR1 and CDR2: KGHSH and LQKENI. This chain's CDR3 is CASSPLAGGEQYF. The CDR3 region has the DNA TGTGCCAGCTCGCCACTAGCGGGAGGCGAGCAGTACTTC. Combining the CDR3 with reference TRBV18 and TRBJ2-7 gives the whole variable domain NAGVMQNPRHLVRRRGQEARLRCSPMKGHSHVYWYRQLPEEGLKFMVYLQKENIIDESGMPKERFSAEFPKEGPSILRIQQVVRGDSAAYFCASSPLAGGEQYFGPGTRLTVT.

Many counts were recorded for this clonotype. This rearrangement joins TRBV19 to TRBJ2-2, with D perhaps matching TRBD1 (6 bases). CDR1 is LNHDA and CDR2 is SQIVND in the germline V gene (reference sequence). Trimming removed 6 bases from V and 7 bases from J, with 12 bases in between. The CDR3 contains 13 residues. The DNA for the CDR3 is TGTGCCAGTAGCTGGGGGCTGGGCGGGGAGCTGTTTTTT. Translating it yields CASSWGLGGELFF.

This clonotype is categorized as medium-sized. This chain joins TRBV6-5 and TRBJ2-1; D possibly corresponds to TRBD1 (5 bases). Germline CDR1 is MNHEY and CDR2 is SVGAGI. V shed 5 bases and J shed 0 bases, with 14 bases lying between them. CDR3 length equals 16 residues. The DNA of the CDR3 is TGTGCCAGCAGTCTCCGACAGCGCGTCTCCTACAATGAGCAGTTCTTC. Translated: CASSLRQRVSYNEQFF.

Sample share makes this clonotype medium-sized. In DNA, the CDR3 is TGTGCCAGCAGCTTAGTGCCCCCAGGGGAGCAGTTCTTC. It is translated as CASSLVPPGEQFF. The chain recombines TRBV7-2 with TRBJ2-1, with a weak D call TRBD1 (5 bases). This CDR3 has 13 amino acids. Germline V gene data show CDR1 as SGHTA and CDR2 as FQGNSA. V lost 1 base, J lost 10 bases, and 11 bases lay in between.

This clonotype was seen repeatedly, ten times or more. The chain carries TRBV10-3 and TRBJ2-2; D is uncertain. V lost 3 bases, J lost 7 bases, and 9 bases lay in between. Germline V CDR1 and CDR2: ENHRY, SYGVKD. This CDR3 is 13 amino acids long. The CDR3 spells CAISDKEIGELFF. DNA of the CDR3: TGTGCCATCAGTGACAAGGAAATCGGGGAGCTGTTTTTT.

On this clonotype itself: A read error may explain this, as a much larger clone is one base away. The chain employs TRBV19 and TRBJ2-2, with a possible D match to TRBD2 (6 bases). CDR1 and CDR2 from the germline V gene are LNHDA and SQIVND (reference sequence). The CDR3 length is 13 residues. This CDR3 is CASQGVDTGGLFF. As DNA, the CDR3 is TGTGCCAGCCAGGGAGTGGACACCGGGGGGCTGTTTTTT. Full variable domain (missing parts from reference TRBV19 and TRBJ2-2): DGGITQSPKYLFRKEGQNVTLSCEQNLNHDAMYWYRQDPGQGLRLIYYSQIVNDFQKGDIAEGYSVSREKKESFPLTVTSAQKNPTAFYLCASQGVDTGGLFFGEGSRLTVL.

This clonotype came up many times. The genes are TRBV10-3 and TRBJ1-5, with D unclear. This CDR3 region has 13 residues. CDR1 and CDR2 from the germline V gene are ENHRY and SYGVKD. The V end was cut by 0 bases, the J end by 5 bases, with 5 bases between. The CDR3: CAISESPDQPQHF. For the CDR3, the DNA is TGTGCCATCAGTGAGTCTCCTGATCAGCCCCAGCATTTT.

This clonotype showed up many times. The chain has TRBV6-5 and TRBJ1-5; 7 bases align to TRBD1. V lost 0 bases to trimming and J lost 1 base; unmatched junction nucleotides: 6. In germline, CDR1 is MNHEY, CDR2 SVGAGI. The CDR3 loop spans 17 amino acids. In DNA form, the CDR3 reads TGTGCCAGCAGTTACTCGTGGGACAGTCTGAGCAATCAGCCCCAGCATTTT. This codes for CASSYSWDSLSNQPQHF.

By proportion, this clonotype is medium-sized. This chain connects TRBV27 to TRBJ1-4; TRBD1 matches 7 bases. Germline-derived CDR1 and CDR2 are MNHEY and SMNVEV (reference sequence). V lost 3 bases and J lost 5; bases outside the gene matches: 3. The length of the CDR3 is 14 residues. CDR3 protein: CASSFGQANEKLFF. The CDR3 DNA is TGTGCCAGCAGTTTTGGACAGGCAAATGAAAAACTGTTTTTT.

This clonotype was observed many times. V gene TRBV12-3 or TRBV12-4 combines with J gene TRBJ2-5; the match to TRBD2 covers 14 bases. The CDR3 length is 18 residues. Trimming removed 0 bases from V and 4 bases from J; junction bases left unmatched: 7. The CDR3 sequence: CASSLAPGLAGEAETQYF. Written as DNA, the CDR3 is TGTGCCAGCAGTTTAGCCCCGGGACTAGCGGGGGAAGCAGAGACCCAGTACTTC.

This clonotype has at least ten counts. The rearrangement links TRBV19 to TRBJ1-4, with D hard to call. The germline CDR1 and CDR2 sequences are LNHDA and SQIVND (reference sequence). Deletions cut 7 bases from V and 5 bases from J, with 17 bases between. The CDR3 contains 15 residues. The CDR3 protein is CASKDRPSRNEKLFF. The CDR3 DNA reads as TGTGCCAGTAAAGACCGGCCCTCACGGAATGAAAAACTGTTTTTT.

This clonotype is deemed medium-sized. The rearrangement uses TRBV7-2 and TRBJ2-2, with 13 positions matching TRBD2. V lost 5 bases, J lost 5 bases, and 11 bases stayed unmatched. The germline gives CDR1 SGHTA, CDR2 FQGNSA. CDR3 length: 18 residues. The CDR3 DNA is TGTGCCAGCAGCATCACAACCCCGGGACTAGCGGGGACCGGGGAGCTGTTTTTT. Its protein is CASSITTPGLAGTGELFF.

V gene TRBV20-1 combines with J gene TRBJ1-2; D remains unclear. There are 14 residues in the CDR3. Germline CDR1 and CDR2: DFQATT and SNEGSKA (reference sequence). Trimming shortened V by 0 bases and J by 8 bases, and 16 bases separated the two germline ends. The CDR3 DNA reads as TGCAGTGCTAGAGATCAAGGAACACTAGGAGGCTACACCTTC. Translating it yields CSARDQGTLGGYTF.

This clonotype appeared many times. J is TRBJ2-1 and V is TRBV7-2; D gene uncertain. Trimming removed 1 base from V and 4 bases from J, with 5 bases in between. Germline CDR1 is SGHTA and CDR2 is FQGNSA. CDR3 size: 13 residues. The CDR3 sequence: CASSLVGYNEQFF. The CDR3 DNA is TGTGCCAGCAGCTTAGTTGGATACAATGAGCAGTTCTTC.

This clonotype came up many times. This chain uses TRBV6-2 or TRBV6-3 with TRBJ2-2, with D hard to call. Germline CDR1 is MNHEY and CDR2 is SVGEGT. The V gene lost 8 bases and the J gene lost 7 bases, with 11 bases spanning the gap. This CDR3 region has 12 residues. CDR3 amino acids: CASCPSVGELFF. The CDR3 DNA reads TGTGCCAGCTGCCCTTCGGTCGGGGAGCTGTTTTTT.

This clonotype was seen ten or more times. J is TRBJ2-7 and V is TRBV12-3 or TRBV12-4; 10 nucleotides agree with TRBD1. This CDR3 region has 15 residues. V dropped 4 bases and J dropped 5; count of bases not matched to a gene: 8. The chain's CDR3 is CASSSPGQGNHEQYF. Written as DNA, the CDR3 is TGTGCCAGCAGTTCCCCGGGACAGGGGAACCACGAGCAGTACTTC.

Judged by abundance, this clonotype is medium-sized. The chain employs TRBV6-5 and TRBJ1-5, with D possibly matching TRBD1 (5 bases). V was shortened by 5 bases and J by 1 base, with 15 bases between the two germline ends. The CDR3 is 16 residues long. Germline CDR1 MNHEY, CDR2 SVGAGI. The CDR3 here is CASSPFSGVSNQPQHF. The CDR3 DNA reads as TGTGCCAGCAGTCCGTTTTCGGGGGTGAGCAATCAGCCCCAGCATTTT.

This rearrangement joins TRBV27 to TRBJ2-3; 12 bases agree with TRBD2. The junction had 1 base not matched to a gene; V was cut back by 6 bases and J by 0 bases. Germline lookup yields CDR1 MNHEY and CDR2 SMNVEV (reference sequence). The CDR3 sequence is 15 residues long. The CDR3 loop is CASSGTSGSTDTQYF. The CDR3 nucleotides are TGTGCCAGCAGCGGGACTAGCGGGAGCACAGATACGCAGTATTTT.

Ten or more counts support this clonotype. The CDR3: CASSLWLDQPQHF. The CDR3 region has the DNA TGTGCCAGCAGCTTATGGTTGGATCAGCCCCAGCATTTT. This chain links TRBV7-8 with TRBJ1-5; D not certain. The CDR3 totals 13 residues. Germline values: CDR1 SGHVS, CDR2 FQNEAQ. V shed 2 bases and J shed 5 bases, with 7 bases lying between them.

In its sample, this clonotype was seen many times. The chain uses TRBV7-6 and TRBJ1-2; the D is unclear. The length of the CDR3 is 15 residues. Germline CDR1 and CDR2: SGHVS and FNYEAQ. V was pared by 2 bases and J by 4 bases, with 14 bases between. CDR3 sequence: CASSLSAQEGYGYTF. As DNA, the CDR3 is TGTGCCAGCAGCTTAAGTGCGCAGGAGGGCTATGGCTACACCTTC.

The table lists this clonotype with many counts. The V and J genes are TRBV2 and TRBJ2-3; 7 nucleotides align to TRBD1. The CDR3 length is 13 residues. Germline trimming cut 8 bases from V and 2 bases from J; bases unmatched to any gene: 4. Germline CDR1 and CDR2: SNHLY and FYNNEI. For the CDR3, the DNA is TGTGCCAGCGGGGGACAGCTCACAGATACGCAGTATTTT. It translates to CASGGQLTDTQYF.

This clonotype was seen ten or more times. The chain's CDR3 is CASSPSTNEKLFF. The CDR3 nucleotides are TGTGCCAGCAGCCCTTCAACTAATGAAAAACTGTTTTTT. The rearrangement links TRBV7-2 to TRBJ1-4; D remains ambiguous. The CDR3 sequence is 13 residues long. V lost 5 bases to trimming and J lost 0 bases, with 4 bases between them. Germline loops: CDR1 SGHTA, CDR2 FQGNSA.

The rearrangement joins TRBV7-9 to TRBJ1-4; D gene uncertain. The V end was cut by 6 bases, the J end by 7 bases, with 15 bases between. The length of the CDR3 is 14 residues. Germline loops: CDR1 SEHNR, CDR2 FQNEAQ (reference sequence). The CDR3 protein is CASSSQNTAEKLFF. The CDR3 DNA follows: TGTGCCAGCAGTTCTCAGAATACGGCTGAAAAACTGTTTTTT.

This clonotype was counted at least ten times. V is TRBV20-1 and J is TRBJ2-1, with no clear D. Germline CDR1 reads DFQATT; CDR2 reads SNEGSKA (reference sequence). The CDR3 is made up of 11 amino acids. The V and J ends lost 0 bases and 10 bases respectively, with 7 bases between them. CDR3 region: CSARDGKEQFF. The CDR3 DNA reads TGCAGTGCTAGAGATGGCAAGGAGCAGTTCTTC.

The chain is built from TRBV6-5 and TRBJ2-7, with 13 bases matching TRBD2. Germline CDR1 MNHEY, CDR2 SVGAGI. This CDR3 comprises 15 residues. V shed 6 bases and J 3 bases; nucleotides not matched to a gene: 5. The CDR3 bases are TGTGCCAGCAGACGCGGACTAGCGGGAGTCTACGAGCAGTACTTC. Amino acid sequence: CASRRGLAGVYEQYF.

By its share, this clonotype is medium-sized. This chain joins TRBV18 and TRBJ2-4; TRBD1 might be the D (9 bases). Germline V gene sequence: CDR1 KGHSH, CDR2 LQKENI. This CDR3 spans 16 amino acids. Trimming pared 5 bases from V and 3 bases from J, leaving 17 bases between. DNA for the CDR3: TGTGCCAGCTCATTGGGACAGGGACTAGTCAAAAACATTCAGTACTTC. Its translation: CASSLGQGLVKNIQYF.

This clonotype came up many times. V usage is TRBV29-1 and J usage is TRBJ2-3; D possibly corresponds to TRBD1 (6 bases). Between the trimmed V and J ends, which lost 3 bases and 2 bases, there was a span of 9 bases. The CDR3 is 13 amino acids. Germline V gives CDR1 SQVTM, CDR2 ANQGSEA. As DNA, the CDR3 is TGCAGCGTTGACGAGGGGGTCACAGATACGCAGTATTTT. Translation: CSVDEGVTDTQYF.

This clonotype is labeled medium-sized. This sequence joins TRBV7-9 and TRBJ1-2; tentative D call: TRBD1 (5 bases). V was clipped by 4 bases and J by 2 bases, with 11 bases between them. The CDR3 spans 14 residues. The germline V gene encodes CDR1 SEHNR and CDR2 FQNEAQ (reference sequence). The CDR3 sequence: CASSSLTENYGYTF. The CDR3 DNA reads TGTGCCAGCAGCTCACTGACAGAGAACTATGGCTACACCTTC.